A selection of T cell receptor beta chains follows, all from one sample in a study of T-cell reconstitution after alpha-beta-depleted transplantation in children. TCRdb independently ran MiXCR on the PCR reads; one entry per CDR3 protein. Counted here are around 700,000 distinct CDR3 sequences, around 13% occurring once; the ten biggest clones make up 0.79%. Sequenced material: PBMCs, taken before TCRalphabeta/CD19-depleted stem cell transplant. The receptor set was obtained from a girl aged 2 to 9 with congenital amegakaryocytic thrombocytopenia, due to receive a stem cell transplant. CDR3s include the opening cysteine and the closing phenylalanine or tryptophan. Each record gives: J gene, clone size, D gene, V gene, CDR3 protein, CDR3 DNA. D genes are given only for firm matches. A clone size is listed for some rows: how often the clone was seen (once, few, many), or a class if it is expanded.

J: TRBJ2-3
size: many
D: .
V: TRBV3-1
CDR3: CASSPRRDTQYF
DNA: TGTGCCAGCAGTCCTAGGAGGGATACGCAGTATTTT

J: TRBJ2-2
size: many
D: TRBD2
V: TRBV10-2
CDR3: CASSDPGGYTGELFF
DNA: TGCGCCAGCAGTGACCCGGGGGGGTACACCGGGGAGCTGTTTTTT

J: TRBJ2-3
size: many
D: TRBD2
V: TRBV29-1
CDR3: CSLVRGGPTDTQYF
DNA: TGCAGCCTCGTGAGGGGAGGGCCGACAGATACGCAGTATTTT

J: TRBJ2-2
size: many
D: TRBD2
V: TRBV24-1
CDR3: CATSEPGLAGGSNTGELFF
DNA: TGTGCCACCAGTGAGCCGGGACTAGCGGGAGGGAGTAACACCGGGGAGCTGTTTTTT

J: TRBJ1-2
size: many
D: TRBD1
V: TRBV12-3/TRBV12-4
CDR3: CASSSAGTGFRGYTF
DNA: TGTGCCAGCAGTAGCGCCGGGACAGGTTTTAGGGGCTACACCTTC

J: TRBJ2-7
size: few
D: TRBD2
V: TRBV25-1
CDR3: CASTASGESEQYF
DNA: TGTGCCAGCACCGCTAGCGGAGAGAGCGAGCAGTACTTC

J: TRBJ2-3
size: many
D: .
V: TRBV20-1
CDR3: CSAQHSTDTQYF
DNA: TGCAGTGCGCAGCACAGCACAGATACGCAGTATTTT

J: TRBJ2-3
size: many
D: .
V: TRBV4-1
CDR3: CASSQDLGWTGDF
DNA: TGCGCCAGCAGCCAAGATTTGGGTTGGACGGGCGATTTT

J: TRBJ2-5
size: .
D: .
V: TRBV7-9
CDR3: CASSLLQGLQETQYF
DNA: TGTGCCAGCAGCTTATTGCAGGGCCTCCAAGAGACCCAGTACTTC

J: TRBJ1-5
size: few
D: .
V: TRBV20-1
CDR3: CSVKDRLRNQPQHF
DNA: TGCAGCGTCAAAGACAGGCTACGCAATCAGCCCCAGCATTTT

J: TRBJ1-2
size: .
D: TRBD1
V: TRBV5-1
CDR3: CASSLVQGQTGYTF
DNA: TGCGCCAGCAGCTTGGTCCAGGGACAGACGGGCTACACCTTC

J: TRBJ2-1
size: many
D: .
V: TRBV2
CDR3: CASSEADEQFF
DNA: TGTGCCAGCAGTGAAGCGGATGAGCAGTTCTTC

J: TRBJ2-1
size: few
D: TRBD2
V: TRBV12-3/TRBV12-4
CDR3: CASTPSGVGHNEQFF
DNA: TGTGCCAGCACTCCTAGCGGGGTGGGGCACAATGAGCAGTTCTTC

J: TRBJ2-1
size: .
D: .
V: TRBV18
CDR3: CASSLWVNEQFF
DNA: TGTGCCAGCTCACTGTGGGTGAATGAGCAGTTCTTC

J: TRBJ1-2
size: few
D: .
V: TRBV12-3/TRBV12-4
CDR3: CASSLAPHLINYGYTF
DNA: TGTGCCAGCAGTTTAGCGCCCCATCTAATAAACTATGGCTACACCTTC

J: TRBJ2-7
size: few
D: TRBD1
V: TRBV7-9
CDR3: CASSATGVSSYEQYF
DNA: TGTGCCAGCAGCGCGACAGGGGTCAGCTCCTACGAGCAGTACTTC

J: TRBJ2-1
size: few
D: TRBD2
V: TRBV29-1
CDR3: CSVIERESLLGEQFF
DNA: TGCAGCGTTATAGAGCGGGAGTCACTGCTCGGTGAGCAGTTCTTC

J: TRBJ1-1
size: .
D: .
V: TRBV30
CDR3: CAWSSPGAEAFF
DNA: TGTGCCTGGAGTTCTCCGGGAGCTGAAGCTTTCTTT

J: TRBJ2-1
size: .
D: .
V: TRBV18
CDR3: CASSPPGRDEQFF
DNA: TGTGCCAGCTCACCACCAGGCCGCGATGAGCAGTTCTTC

J: TRBJ2-7
size: .
D: .
V: TRBV28
CDR3: CASSLPPGVTYEQYF
DNA: TGTGCCAGCAGTTTACCTCCAGGGGTTACCTACGAGCAGTACTTC

J: TRBJ1-2
size: many
D: .
V: TRBV5-1
CDR3: CASSPLRGNYGYTF
DNA: TGCGCCAGCAGCCCCCTCCGGGGTAACTATGGCTACACCTTC

J: TRBJ2-1
size: many
D: .
V: TRBV20-1
CDR3: CSASRDNYNEQFF
DNA: TGCAGTGCTAGTCGGGATAACTACAATGAGCAGTTCTTC

J: TRBJ2-3
size: many
D: .
V: TRBV12-3/TRBV12-4
CDR3: CASSLRAGNTDTQYF
DNA: TGTGCCAGCAGTTTAAGGGCGGGAAACACAGATACGCAGTATTTT

J: TRBJ2-3
size: few
D: TRBD2
V: TRBV20-1
CDR3: CSAVAGGGGDTQYF
DNA: TGCAGTGCTGTAGCGGGGGGGGGAGGGGATACGCAGTATTTT

J: TRBJ1-4
size: .
D: .
V: TRBV7-2
CDR3: CASSYYSEKLFF
DNA: TGTGCCAGCAGTTATTACAGCGAAAAACTGTTTTTT

J: TRBJ2-1
size: .
D: .
V: TRBV29-1
CDR3: CSVDGGEQFF
DNA: TGCAGCGTTGATGGGGGGGAGCAGTTCTTC

J: TRBJ2-4
size: .
D: TRBD2
V: TRBV30
CDR3: CAWMAGGGLTLYF
DNA: TGTGCCTGGATGGCCGGGGGGGGCCTTACTCTGTACTTC

J: TRBJ1-1
size: many
D: .
V: TRBV12-3/TRBV12-4
CDR3: CASSSGRRSYTEAFF
DNA: TGTGCCAGCAGTTCCGGACGGAGGTCGTACACTGAAGCTTTCTTT

J: TRBJ2-2
size: .
D: .
V: TRBV27
CDR3: CASSRGAGEANTGELFF
DNA: TGTGCCAGCAGCAGAGGGGCAGGGGAAGCGAACACCGGGGAGCTGTTTTTT

J: TRBJ2-7
size: .
D: .
V: TRBV27
CDR3: CASGSDSPYEQYF
DNA: TGTGCCAGCGGGTCGGACAGTCCCTACGAGCAGTACTTC

J: TRBJ2-2
size: .
D: .
V: TRBV5-1
CDR3: CASSLGRRGYTGELFF
DNA: TGCGCCAGCAGCCTTGGACGGCGAGGGTACACCGGGGAGCTGTTTTTT

J: TRBJ2-3
size: many
D: .
V: TRBV12-3/TRBV12-4
CDR3: CASTLEGRTDTQYF
DNA: TGTGCCAGCACCTTGGAAGGTCGCACAGATACGCAGTATTTT

J: TRBJ2-7
size: many
D: TRBD2
V: TRBV7-2
CDR3: CASSPWTSGRKAYEQYF
DNA: TGTGCCAGCAGCCCCTGGACTAGCGGGAGGAAGGCCTACGAGCAGTACTTC

J: TRBJ1-3
size: many
D: TRBD1
V: TRBV10-3
CDR3: CAISDPGQGRSGNTIYF
DNA: TGTGCCATCAGTGACCCTGGACAGGGAAGGAGTGGAAACACCATATATTTT

J: TRBJ2-3
size: many
D: .
V: TRBV20-1
CDR3: CSARVPGGDTQYF
DNA: TGCAGTGCTAGAGTCCCCGGGGGAGATACGCAGTATTTT

J: TRBJ2-4
size: many
D: .
V: TRBV20-1
CDR3: CSAPTPYSGNIQYF
DNA: TGCAGTGCCCCCACTCCGTACAGTGGAAACATTCAGTACTTC

J: TRBJ2-1
size: many
D: .
V: TRBV5-1
CDR3: CASSLVSPNLFNEQFF
DNA: TGCGCCAGCAGCTTGGTATCACCCAATTTATTCAATGAGCAGTTCTTC

J: TRBJ2-2
size: many
D: TRBD1
V: TRBV5-6
CDR3: CASSLIGQGARKANTGELFF
DNA: TGTGCCAGCAGCTTGATTGGTCAGGGGGCGCGTAAAGCGAACACCGGGGAGCTGTTTTTT

J: TRBJ2-1
size: many
D: .
V: TRBV20-1
CDR3: CSATGTTPYNEQFF
DNA: TGCAGTGCTACCGGGACCACGCCCTACAATGAGCAGTTCTTC

J: TRBJ2-3
size: .
D: TRBD2
V: TRBV27
CDR3: CASSRLGTSGSDTQYF
DNA: TGTGCCAGCAGCCGACTCGGGACTAGCGGCTCAGATACGCAGTATTTT

J: TRBJ2-3
size: many
D: .
V: TRBV12-3/TRBV12-4
CDR3: CASSLDRADTQYF
DNA: TGTGCCAGCAGTCTAGATCGCGCGGATACGCAGTATTTT

J: TRBJ2-1
size: many
D: .
V: TRBV4-1
CDR3: CASSHRDSHNEQFF
DNA: TGCGCCAGCAGCCATAGGGATTCACACAATGAGCAGTTCTTC

J: TRBJ2-5
size: few
D: TRBD2
V: TRBV27
CDR3: CASKQDYTGGQYF
DNA: TGTGCCAGCAAACAGGACTATACGGGGGGCCAGTACTTC

J: TRBJ2-6
size: many
D: .
V: TRBV10-3
CDR3: CAISESHREAASGANVLTF
DNA: TGTGCCATCAGTGAGTCCCACAGGGAAGCGGCCTCTGGGGCCAACGTCCTGACTTTC

J: TRBJ2-6
size: .
D: .
V: TRBV5-1
CDR3: CASSLGGGALPGANVLTF
DNA: TGCGCCAGCAGCTTGGGTGGGGGCGCATTACCTGGGGCCAACGTCCTGACTTTC

J: TRBJ2-7
size: .
D: TRBD2
V: TRBV10-3
CDR3: CAISDPPLAGPYEQYF
DNA: TGTGCCATCAGTGACCCCCCCCTAGCGGGACCCTACGAGCAGTACTTC

J: TRBJ2-5
size: many
D: .
V: TRBV7-9
CDR3: CASSRLNSQETQYF
DNA: TGTGCCAGCAGCCGCCTAAACAGCCAAGAGACCCAGTACTTC

J: TRBJ2-5
size: .
D: .
V: TRBV5-1
CDR3: CASSSYGLGEDPQETQYF
DNA: TGCGCCAGCAGCTCCTACGGGTTGGGGGAGGACCCTCAAGAGACCCAGTACTTC

J: TRBJ1-3
size: .
D: .
V: TRBV29-1
CDR3: CSVWMGNTIYF
DNA: TGCAGCGTCTGGATGGGAAACACCATATATTTT

J: TRBJ2-1
size: few
D: .
V: TRBV12-3/TRBV12-4
CDR3: CASRNPGDLRYNEQFF
DNA: TGTGCCAGCAGGAACCCCGGGGACTTACGCTACAATGAGCAGTTCTTC

J: TRBJ2-1
size: many
D: .
V: TRBV29-1
CDR3: CSVDHFQVYEQFF
DNA: TGCAGCGTTGACCACTTTCAGGTATATGAGCAGTTCTTC

J: TRBJ2-5
size: .
D: TRBD2
V: TRBV7-8
CDR3: CASSLAVGLAGSETQYF
DNA: TGTGCCAGCAGCTTAGCTGTAGGACTAGCGGGAAGTGAGACCCAGTACTTC

J: TRBJ1-2
size: many
D: .
V: TRBV5-1
CDR3: CASSTLQGFNYGYTF
DNA: TGCGCCAGCAGCACCTTACAGGGTTTCAACTATGGCTACACCTTC

J: TRBJ2-1
size: many
D: TRBD2
V: TRBV27
CDR3: CASRPGTSGRAPNEQFF
DNA: TGTGCCAGCAGACCAGGGACTAGCGGGAGGGCCCCCAATGAGCAGTTCTTC

J: TRBJ2-7
size: many
D: .
V: TRBV9
CDR3: CASSSDGSSYEQYF
DNA: TGTGCCAGCAGCTCCGACGGGAGCTCCTACGAGCAGTACTTC

J: TRBJ2-7
size: many
D: .
V: TRBV20-1
CDR3: CSATPSGTQPGYEQYF
DNA: TGCAGTGCTACACCCTCCGGGACTCAACCTGGTTACGAGCAGTACTTC

J: TRBJ2-7
size: many
D: .
V: TRBV19
CDR3: CASSVYLGEQYF
DNA: TGTGCCAGTAGCGTGTACCTGGGCGAGCAGTACTTC

J: TRBJ2-1
size: many
D: .
V: TRBV15
CDR3: CATSRDRRAENEQFF
DNA: TGTGCCACCAGCAGAGATCGACGGGCGGAAAATGAGCAGTTCTTC

J: TRBJ2-6
size: few
D: .
V: TRBV27
CDR3: CASSLLGNSGANVLTF
DNA: TGTGCCAGCAGTTTACTCGGAAACTCTGGGGCCAACGTCCTGACTTTC

J: TRBJ1-4
size: many
D: TRBD1
V: TRBV29-1
CDR3: CSVVASFDRDEKLFF
DNA: TGCAGCGTTGTGGCCTCCTTTGACAGGGATGAAAAACTGTTTTTT